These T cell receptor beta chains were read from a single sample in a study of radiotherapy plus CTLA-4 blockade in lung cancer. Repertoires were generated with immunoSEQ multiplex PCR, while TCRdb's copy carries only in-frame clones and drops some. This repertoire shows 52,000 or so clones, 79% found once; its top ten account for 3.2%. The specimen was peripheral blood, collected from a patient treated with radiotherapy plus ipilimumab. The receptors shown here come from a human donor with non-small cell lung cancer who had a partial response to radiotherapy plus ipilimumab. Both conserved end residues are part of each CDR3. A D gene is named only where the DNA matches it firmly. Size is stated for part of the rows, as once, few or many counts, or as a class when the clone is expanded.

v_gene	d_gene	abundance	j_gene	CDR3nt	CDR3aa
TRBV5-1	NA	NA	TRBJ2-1	TGCGCCAGCAGCGCGGACAGCTACAATGAGCAGTTCTTC	CASSADSYNEQFF
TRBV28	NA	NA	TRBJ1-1	TGTGCCACTCAAGGGGATCAGGGGCAGATGAACACTGAAGCTTTCTTT	CATQGDQGQMNTEAFF
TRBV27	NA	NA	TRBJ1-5	TGTGCCAGCAGTTTACCAGGGGACAATCAGCCCCAGCATTTT	CASSLPGDNQPQHF
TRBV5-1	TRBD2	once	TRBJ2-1	TGCGCCAGCAGCTTGCGGGCTAGCGGGGGGGACAATGAGCAGTTCTTC	CASSLRASGGDNEQFF
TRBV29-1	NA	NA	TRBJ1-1	TGCATGGGGGGGAACACTGAAGCTTTCTTT	CMGGNTEAFF
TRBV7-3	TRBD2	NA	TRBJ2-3	TGTGCCAGCAGCTTACGACTAGCGGGGGGGGCTAGCACAGATACGCAGTATTTT	CASSLRLAGGASTDTQYF
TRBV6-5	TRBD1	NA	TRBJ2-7	TGTGCCAGCAGTACGGGGACAGGGGGCCGGCAGTACTTC	CASSTGTGGRQYF
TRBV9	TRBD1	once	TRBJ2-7	TGTGCCAGCAGCGGTGGGACAGGGACGGTTGAGGAGCAGTACTTC	CASSGGTGTVEEQYF
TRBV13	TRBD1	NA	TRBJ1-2	TGTGCCAGCAGCTTAAGGACCGGACAGGTTGGGAACTCATATGGCTACACCTTC	CASSLRTGQVGNSYGYTF
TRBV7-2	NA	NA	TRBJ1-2	TGTGCCAGCAGCTTAGCGGGCAGGGGCTTTAACTATGGCTACACCTTC	CASSLAGRGFNYGYTF
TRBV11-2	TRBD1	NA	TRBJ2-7	TGTGCTACTAGGGGGGACAGGGTGTCGGGAGAGCAGTACTTC	CATRGDRVSGEQYF
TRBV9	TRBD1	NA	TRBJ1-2	TGTGCCAGCAGCGTGGCCGGGACAGGGCTTTCCTATGGCTACACCTTC	CASSVAGTGLSYGYTF
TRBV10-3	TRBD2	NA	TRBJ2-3	TGTGCCATAGCGCAGCCGGGGGGGACAGATACGCAGTATTTT	CAIAQPGGTDTQYF
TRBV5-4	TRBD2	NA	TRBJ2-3	TGTGCCAGCAGCGTTGGGGGGGCGGCAACTAGCGGGTCAGATACGCAGTATTTT	CASSVGGAATSGSDTQYF
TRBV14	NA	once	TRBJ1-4	TGTGCCAGCAGCCAAGAACACGGGGATGGTGAAAAACTGTTTTTT	CASSQEHGDGEKLFF
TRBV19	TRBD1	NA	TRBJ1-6	TGTGCCAGTAGAAGGGGAACAGGGGCCGGCAATTCACCCCTCCACTTT	CASRRGTGAGNSPLHF
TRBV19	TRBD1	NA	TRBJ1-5	TGTGCCAGTAGTACCGGGACAGTCCCGAATCAGCCCCAGCATTTT	CASSTGTVPNQPQHF
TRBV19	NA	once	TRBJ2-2	TGTGCCAGTAGTGGGGGACACGGCACCGGGGAGCTGTTTTTT	CASSGGHGTGELFF
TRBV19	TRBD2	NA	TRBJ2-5	TGTGCCAGTGGAACTAGCGTAAAAGAGACCCAGTACTTC	CASGTSVKETQYF
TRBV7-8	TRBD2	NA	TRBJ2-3	TGTGCCAGCAGCTCAAGGGGGGCTAGCGGGGATACAGATACGCAGTATTTT	CASSSRGASGDTDTQYF
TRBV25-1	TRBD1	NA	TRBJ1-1	TGTGCCAGCAGTAACCCGGGACAGGGTGGCACTGAAGCTTTCTTT	CASSNPGQGGTEAFF
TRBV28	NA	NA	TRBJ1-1	TGTGCCAGCAGTTTATTGGACAAGAACACTGAAGCTTTCTTT	CASSLLDKNTEAFF
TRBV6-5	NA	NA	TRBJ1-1	TGTGCCAGCAGTTACTCAGGAGGGGCGGGCGCTGAAGCTTTCTTT	CASSYSGGAGAEAFF
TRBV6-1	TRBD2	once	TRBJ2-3	TGTGCCAGCAGTGTACGGCTAGCGGGGGGAAATACGCAGTATTTT	CASSVRLAGGNTQYF
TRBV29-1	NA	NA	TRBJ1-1	TGCAGAATAGGGGGGGGGAACACTGAAGCTTTCTTT	CRIGGGNTEAFF
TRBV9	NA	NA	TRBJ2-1	TGTGCCAGCAGCGTAGCTAACAACAGGATGGCTGAGCAGTTCTTC	CASSVANNRMAEQFF
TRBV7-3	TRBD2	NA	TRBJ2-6	TGTGCCAGCAGCCCGGGGCCGGGACTAGCGGGGGGATTCTCTGGGGCCAACGTCCTGACTTTC	CASSPGPGLAGGFSGANVLTF
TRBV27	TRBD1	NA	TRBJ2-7	TGTGCCAGCAGTTTGGGGGGGACAGGGTCCTGGGGAAGCTCCTACGAGCAGTACTTC	CASSLGGTGSWGSSYEQYF
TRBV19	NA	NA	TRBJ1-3	TGTGCCAGTAGTGGACAGTGGGGAAACACCATATATTTT	CASSGQWGNTIYF
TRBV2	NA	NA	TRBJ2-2	TGTGCCAGCAGTGCCTCCCGGGGGGCCAACACCGGGGAGCTGTTTTTT	CASSASRGANTGELFF
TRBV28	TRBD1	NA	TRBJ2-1	TGTGCCAGCAGTTTACCTGACAGGGCCAGGTTCTTC	CASSLPDRARFF
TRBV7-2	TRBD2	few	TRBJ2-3	TGTGCCAGCAGCATTCCGGGACTAGCGGGGCCCGAGGGAGATACGCAGTATTTT	CASSIPGLAGPEGDTQYF
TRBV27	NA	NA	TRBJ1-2	TGTGCCAGCAGTTTAGGGCTCACTGGGGGCTACACCTTC	CASSLGLTGGYTF
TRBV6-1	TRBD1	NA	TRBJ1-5	TGTGCCAGCATGTATAAGGACAGGGACCAGCCCCAGCATTTT	CASMYKDRDQPQHF
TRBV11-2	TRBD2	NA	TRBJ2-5	TGTGCCAGCAGCATACCGGGACTAGCTCGGGAGACCCAGTACTTC	CASSIPGLARETQYF
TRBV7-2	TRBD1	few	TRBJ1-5	TGTGCCAGCAGCTTTAGGTTGGGACAGGCCAATCAGCCCCAGCATTTT	CASSFRLGQANQPQHF
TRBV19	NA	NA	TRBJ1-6	TGTGCCAGTACCCAGGGCCTTCTAGATTCACCCCTCCACTTT	CASTQGLLDSPLHF
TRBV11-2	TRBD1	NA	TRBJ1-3	TGTGCCAGCAGCTTTCTACGAGTGGGGACAGCACCCTCTGGAAACACCATATATTTT	CASSFLRVGTAPSGNTIYF
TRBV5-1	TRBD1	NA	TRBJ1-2	TGCGCCAGCAGCTTACAGGGGTCGGGAGATGGCTACACCTTC	CASSLQGSGDGYTF
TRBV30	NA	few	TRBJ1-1	TGTGCCTGGAGTAAAACCAGGGACACTGAAGCTTTCTTT	CAWSKTRDTEAFF
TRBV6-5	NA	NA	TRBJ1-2	TGTGCCAGCACCGAAAGGGGGGGCCCTAACTATGGCTACACCTTC	CASTERGGPNYGYTF
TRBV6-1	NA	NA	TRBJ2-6	TGTGCCAGCAGTGAAGGGGCAGGGATCTCTGGGGCCAACGTCCTGACTTTC	CASSEGAGISGANVLTF
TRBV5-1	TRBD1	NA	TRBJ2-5	TGCGCCAGCAGCCCCGGACAGGGGGGGGGAGAGACCCAGTACTTC	CASSPGQGGGETQYF
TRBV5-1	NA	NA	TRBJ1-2	TGCGCCAGCAGCTTGGTGGGGGCTACCCAAATCCGGGGCTACACCTTC	CASSLVGATQIRGYTF
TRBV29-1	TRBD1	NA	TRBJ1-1	TGCAGCGCCCAACAGGGGCCCTACACTGAAGCTTTCTTT	CSAQQGPYTEAFF
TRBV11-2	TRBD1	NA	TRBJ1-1	TGTGCCAGCAGCTCAGAAGGGACAGGGACCACTGAAGCTTTCTTT	CASSSEGTGTTEAFF